This TCR beta chain emerged from a study of T cell repertoires in cytomegalovirus infection. At the level of the study: CMV epitopes that were recently identified and HLA-C-restricted were used alongside well-studied HLA-B-restricted ones. CMV infection and matching HLA type were both indicated by public TCR beta signatures. Findings of the study overall: HLA-C-restricted CMV clonotypes gave the most frequent clonotype in two of eight donors. The study identified carriers of CMV plus the relevant HLA from cumulative public TCR beta family frequency.

TCRdb processed the reads anew with MiXCR; each CDR3 protein has one entry. The sample shows 900,000 to 950,000 distinct CDR3 sequences, approximately 31% of them seen only once. The CDR3 covers 15 residues. The germline CDR1 and CDR2 sequences are LNHDA and SQIVND (reference sequence). Trimming removed 3 bases at V and 4 bases at J, with 13 bases between. This clonotype has just a few counts. Its antigen is still unknown. The chain combines TRBV19 with TRBJ1-5; maybe TRBD1 (6 bases). This receptor was obtained from a human donor in good health (CMV status not recorded). Some clones in this sample may be carry-over from other donors' samples. The starting material was cultured CD8+ T cells from PBMCs, obtained from culture after CMV antigen stimulation. CDR3: CASSIRQGTNQPQHF. CDR3 DNA sequence: TGTGCCAGTAGTATTAGGCAGGGGACTAATCAGCCCCAGCATTTT. Complete variable domain (other parts from reference TRBV19 and TRBJ1-5): DGGITQSPKYLFRKEGQNVTLSCEQNLNHDAMYWYRQDPGQGLRLIYYSQIVNDFQKGDIAEGYSVSREKKESFPLTVTSAQKNPTAFYLCASSIRQGTNQPQHFGDGTRLSIL.